These 27 T cell receptor beta chains were sequenced from one sample in a study of T cells expressing NK-cell markers. From the 5' RACE reads, TCRdb lists one entry per CDR3 protein and no DNA. Here the sample table reports about 370,000 distinct CDR3 sequences. Sequencing used blood T cells: a sorted CD56 or NKG2C T cell subset, CD4+ or CD8+ T cells, or bulk PBMC T cells (not recorded which). These receptors originate from a woman aged 45-60 years in good health.

The chain uses TRBV10-3 and TRBJ2-2; TCRdb proposes TRBD1, but this gene call is untestable without DNA. The germline V gene encodes CDR1 ENHRY and CDR2 SYGVKD. This CDR3 contains 16 residues. The chain's CDR3 is CAISEGGQQNTGELFF.

The gene calls are TRBV18 and TRBJ2-3. The CDR3 consists of 13 residues. CDR1 KGHSH and CDR2 LQKENI come from the germline V gene. The CDR3 loop is CASSPGIEDTQYF.

This chain joins TRBV6-1 and TRBJ2-5; TCRdb's D call of TRBD2 is untestable without DNA. The CDR3 sequence is 14 residues long. The germline V gene encodes CDR1 MNHNS and CDR2 SASEGT. The CDR3 spells CASSDWGLAETQYF.

This sequence joins TRBV29-1 and TRBJ2-1; the D call of TRBD1 rests on TCRdb alone, since no DNA is present to check it. This CDR3 is 15 amino acids long. CDR1 is SQVTM, CDR2 ANQGSEA, per germline. The CDR3 reads CSVPKGQVLYNEQFF.

Here the CDR3 reads CASNPIVAGGREQYF. The J gene is TRBJ2-7, the V gene TRBV7-2; TCRdb proposes TRBD2, but this gene call is untestable without DNA. Germline V CDR1 and CDR2: SGHTA, FQGNSA. CDR3 length equals 15 residues.

CDR3 protein: CASSGGLAGGPSDEQFF. The rearrangement uses TRBV5-1 and TRBJ2-1; the D call of TRBD2 rests on TCRdb alone, since no DNA is present to check it. The germline V gene encodes CDR1 SGHRS and CDR2 YFSETQ. The CDR3 is 17 residues long.

The chain combines TRBV6-2 or TRBV6-3 with TRBJ2-3; TCRdb's D call, TRBD2, is unchecked because there is no DNA. Germline-derived CDR1 and CDR2 are MNHEY and SVGEGT. The CDR3 extends over 17 amino acids. The CDR3: CASSYSPGEGPRDTQYF.

This rearrangement joins TRBV20-1 to TRBJ2-1; as DNA is missing, the TRBD1 call by TCRdb cannot be tested. The germline V gene encodes CDR1 DFQATT and CDR2 SNEGSKA (reference sequence). CDR3 length equals 17 residues. CDR3 sequence: CSARLGISGTWYNEQFF.

The chain has TRBV11-2 and TRBJ1-5; TCRdb picks TRBD1, but there is no DNA to check that call. The CDR3 spans 16 residues. Germline CDR1 SGHAT, CDR2 FQNNGV. Here the CDR3 reads CASSPGKIGGNQPQHF.

This chain joins TRBV12-3 or TRBV12-4 and TRBJ2-5; TCRdb lists TRBD1, though no DNA is available to test this call. The CDR3 spans 16 residues. CDR3 in amino acids: CASSPTGGLSSGTQYF.

This chain links TRBV7-6 with TRBJ2-6; the TCRdb D gene call, TRBD1, has no DNA to confirm it. The CDR3 is 17 amino acids. From germline, CDR1 is SGHVS and CDR2 FNYEAQ. The CDR3: CASSLGGSGSGANVLTF.

This chain's CDR3 is CASSQDPLQGMNTEAFF. V is TRBV4-2 and J is TRBJ1-1; the TRBD1 assignment by TCRdb is unverifiable without DNA. The CDR3 runs to 17 residues. The germline CDR1 and CDR2 sequences are LGHNA and YNFKEQ.

This chain uses TRBV4-1 with TRBJ2-3; lacking DNA, the TRBD2 call made by TCRdb goes unchecked. The CDR3 contains 17 residues. Germline loops: CDR1 MGHRA, CDR2 YSYEKL. The chain's CDR3 is CASSQDGAGGSADTQYF.

This chain links TRBV5-1 with TRBJ2-5; the D call from TCRdb, TRBD1, cannot be confirmed without DNA. Germline V gene sequence: CDR1 SGHRS, CDR2 YFSETQ. This CDR3 region has 14 residues. The CDR3: CASSQALHGETQYF.

The rearrangement joins TRBV7-9 to TRBJ2-5. Germline V gives CDR1 SEHNR, CDR2 FQNEAQ (reference sequence). The CDR3 spans 13 residues. CDR3: CASREQYQETQYF.

The CDR3 is CASSFSGRDEETQYF. The chain joins TRBV7-9 to TRBJ2-5; the TCRdb call, TRBD1, lacks DNA for checking. Germline lookup yields CDR1 SEHNR and CDR2 FQNEAQ (reference sequence). This CDR3 is 15 amino acids long. The full variable domain, completed using reference TRBV7-9 and TRBJ2-5, is DTGVSQNPRHKITKRGQNVTFRCDPISEHNRLYWYRQTLGQGPEFLTYFQNEAQLEKSRLLSDRFSAERPKGSFSTLEIQRTEQGDSAMYLCASSFSGRDEETQYFGPGTRLLVL.

The chain combines TRBV12-3 or TRBV12-4 with TRBJ2-1; with no DNA, the TCRdb D assignment of TRBD2 cannot be verified. This CDR3 region has 15 residues. This CDR3 is CASTRGRRAYNEQFF.

The V and J genes are TRBV12-5 and TRBJ2-4; TCRdb reports TRBD2, a call that lacks DNA to check it against. Germline V gene lookup returns CDR1 LGHNT and CDR2 FRNRAP. This CDR3 is 13 amino acids long. The CDR3 sequence is CASGFLLVDIQYF.

J is TRBJ2-3 and V is TRBV5-1; the D call from TCRdb, TRBD2, cannot be confirmed without DNA. Germline V CDR1 and CDR2: SGHRS, YFSETQ. The CDR3 is made up of 12 amino acids. The CDR3 sequence: CASRLVTDTQYF.

The genes are TRBV5-1 and TRBJ2-2; TCRdb calls TRBD1, which cannot be checked without DNA. The CDR3 is 18 amino acids. The germline CDR1 and CDR2 sequences are SGHRS and YFSETQ. CDR3 sequence: CASSFARIQGSRTGELFF.

The chain has TRBV5-1 and TRBJ2-7; the TCRdb D gene call, TRBD1, has no DNA to confirm it. The CDR3 has 15 amino acids. CDR1 and CDR2 (germline): SGHRS, YFSETQ. This CDR3 is CASRPRTGAIYEQYF.

The chain carries TRBV7-9 and TRBJ2-1; the TCRdb call, TRBD1, lacks DNA for checking. The CDR3 extends over 15 amino acids. CDR1 and CDR2 from the germline V gene are SEHNR and FQNEAQ (reference sequence). CDR3 in amino acids: CASSPRTQGNDEQFF.

The chain is built from TRBV29-1 and TRBJ2-1; TCRdb names TRBD2, which stays unverified in the absence of DNA. This CDR3 comprises 13 residues. CDR1 is SQVTM, CDR2 ANQGSEA, per germline. The CDR3 loop is CSAWAPSYNEQFF.

This chain uses TRBV5-1 with TRBJ1-4. The CDR3 length is 15 residues. Per germline, CDR1 SGHRS and CDR2 YFSETQ. The CDR3 reads CASSLDGRREEKLFF.

V and J are TRBV14 and TRBJ2-3; the D gene TCRdb calls, TRBD2, cannot be checked with no DNA. Germline loops: CDR1 SGHDN, CDR2 FVKESK. The CDR3 totals 13 residues. This CDR3 is CASSTSGTDTQYF.

The V call is TRBV7-2, the J call TRBJ2-1; the TRBD2 assignment by TCRdb is unverifiable without DNA. Per the germline V gene, CDR1 is SGHTA and CDR2 is FQGNSA. The CDR3 is 16 residues long. Here the CDR3 reads CASSLSWDSVYNEQFF.

J is TRBJ2-2 and V is TRBV6-5; no DNA is available, so the TRBD1 call from TCRdb remains unchecked. The CDR3 runs to 14 residues. Germline V gene data show CDR1 as MNHEY and CDR2 as SVGAGI. CDR3 in amino acids: CASSHDRGNGELFF.